This TCR beta chain was identified during a study of cytomegalovirus exposure and HLA in healthy donors. This clone was picked up one time. The trim removed 5 bases at V and 4 bases at J, leaving 5 bases unmatched. Germline values: CDR1 PRHDT, CDR2 FYEKMQ (reference sequence). This CDR3 comprises 14 residues. PCR used 60 Vbeta primers and 13 Jbeta primers. The repertoire was sequenced with immunoSEQ multiplex PCR; TCRdb's copy has only in-frame clones and lacks some. The sample carries approximately 190,000 clones, 65% to 85% recorded once. The clonotype originates from a man aged 45-65 years in good health and CMV-seronegative. Sequencing was done on a sample of PBMCs. The J gene is TRBJ2-1, the V gene TRBV13, with 7 nucleotides matching TRBD1. In DNA, the CDR3 is TGTGCCAGCAGCCTTGGGGACAGTTACAATGAGCAGTTCTTC. It is translated as CASSLGDSYNEQFF. Complete variable domain (other parts from reference TRBV13 and TRBJ2-1): AAGVIQSPRHLIKEKRETATLKCYPIPRHDTVYWYQQGPGQDPQFLISFYEKMQSDKGSIPDRFSAQQFSDYHSELNMSSLELGDSALYFCASSLGDSYNEQFFGPGTRLTVL.